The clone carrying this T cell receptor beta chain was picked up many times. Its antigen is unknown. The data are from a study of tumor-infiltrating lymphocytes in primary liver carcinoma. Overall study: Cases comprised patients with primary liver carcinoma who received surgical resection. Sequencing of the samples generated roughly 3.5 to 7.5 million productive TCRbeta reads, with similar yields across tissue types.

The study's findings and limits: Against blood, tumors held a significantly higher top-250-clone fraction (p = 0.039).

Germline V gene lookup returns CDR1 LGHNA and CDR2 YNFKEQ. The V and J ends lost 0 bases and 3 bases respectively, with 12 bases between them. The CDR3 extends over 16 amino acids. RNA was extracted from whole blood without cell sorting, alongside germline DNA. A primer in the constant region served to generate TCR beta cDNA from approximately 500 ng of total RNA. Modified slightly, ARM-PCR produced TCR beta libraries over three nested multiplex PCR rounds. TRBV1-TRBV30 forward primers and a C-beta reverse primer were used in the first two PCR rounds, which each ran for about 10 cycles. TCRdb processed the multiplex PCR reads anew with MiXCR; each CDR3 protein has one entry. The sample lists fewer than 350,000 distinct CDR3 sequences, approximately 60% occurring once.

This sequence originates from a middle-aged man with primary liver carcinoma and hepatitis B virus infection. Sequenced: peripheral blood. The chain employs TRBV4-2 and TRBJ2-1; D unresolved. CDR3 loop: CASSQEPLTDYNEQFF. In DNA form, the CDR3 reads TGTGCCAGCAGCCAAGAGCCACTAACAGACTACAATGAGCAGTTCTTC.